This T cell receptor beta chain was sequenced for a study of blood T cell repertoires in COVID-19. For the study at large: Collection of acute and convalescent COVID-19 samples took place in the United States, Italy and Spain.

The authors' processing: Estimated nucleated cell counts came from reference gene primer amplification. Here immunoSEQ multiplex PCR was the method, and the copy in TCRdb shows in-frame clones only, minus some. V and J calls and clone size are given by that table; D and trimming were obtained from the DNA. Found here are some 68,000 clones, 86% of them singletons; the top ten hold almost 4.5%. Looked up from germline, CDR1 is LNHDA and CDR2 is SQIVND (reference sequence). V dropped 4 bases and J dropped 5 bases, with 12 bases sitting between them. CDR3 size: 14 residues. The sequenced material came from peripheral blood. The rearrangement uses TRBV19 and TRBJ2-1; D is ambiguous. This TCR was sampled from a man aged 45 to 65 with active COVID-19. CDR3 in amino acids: CASSRNVLDNEQFF. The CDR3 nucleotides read TGTGCCAGTAGTAGAAATGTGCTAGACAATGAGCAGTTCTTC.